A selection of T cell receptor beta chains follows, all from one sample in a study of CD8 T cells in ankylosing spondylitis. MiXCR was run by TCRdb on the 5' RACE reads, yielding one entry per CDR3 protein. The sample lists hundreds of thousands of distinct CDR3 sequences; approximately 12% were seen once. What was sequenced was blood, either unsorted or a sorted T cell fraction (not recorded which). The receptors derive from a male donor with ankylosing spondylitis. Each CDR3 is given with its conserved first and last residue. A D gene is named only where the DNA matches it firmly. A row's size may be missing; if present it is once, few, many or a size class.

.	14	TRBV29-1	TRBJ1-2	.	TGCAGCGTGTCCAAGATACTGATTAACTATGGCTACACCTTC	CSVSKILINYGYTF
many	14	TRBV12-3/TRBV12-4	TRBJ1-5	.	TGTGCCAGCAGTTTCGACAGACGCAATCAGCCCCAGCATTTT	CASSFDRRNQPQHF
.	12	TRBV11-3	TRBJ2-2	.	TGTGCCAGCAGCCACCCCTCACCGGAGCTGTTTTTT	CASSHPSPELFF
.	14	TRBV3-1	TRBJ1-1	.	TGTGCCAGCAGCCATGTCTCTCTGCAAGCTGAAGCTTTCTTT	CASSHVSLQAEAFF
.	12	TRBV6-5	TRBJ2-5	TRBD2	TGTGCCGTCGGGGGGATTGATGAGACCCAGTACTTC	CAVGGIDETQYF
many	13	TRBV5-1	TRBJ1-5	.	TGTGCCAGCAGTTTAGCTAGCAATCAGCCCCAGCATTTT	CASSLASNQPQHF
.	15	TRBV10-3	TRBJ2-4	.	TGTGCCATCAGCGAAATACAGGGAGCCAAAAACATTCAGTACTTC	CAISEIQGAKNIQYF
.	15	TRBV6-1	TRBJ1-5	.	TGTGCCAGCAGATTCGGGACGGCCCAGAATCAGCCCCAGCATTTT	CASRFGTAQNQPQHF
few	12	TRBV25-1	TRBJ2-1	TRBD1	TGTGCCAGCAGTGGACAGGGGAATGAGCAGTTCTTC	CASSGQGNEQFF
few	19	TRBV11-1	TRBJ2-1	TRBD2	TGTGCCAGCAGCTTAGGGGTTCTAGCGGGAGAGGACTCCTACAATGAGCAGTTCTTC	CASSLGVLAGEDSYNEQFF
.	16	TRBV4-1	TRBJ2-1	TRBD2	TGCGCCAGCAGCCAAGATCGGGGACTAGTCTACAATGAGCAGTTCTTC	CASSQDRGLVYNEQFF
.	14	TRBV20-1	TRBJ2-1	.	TGCAGTGCTACGATGGGAGAAGCCTTCGGAGAGCAGTTCTTC	CSATMGEAFGEQFF
.	14	TRBV10-3	TRBJ2-3	.	TGTGCCATCAGTGGAAAAGGAAACACAGATACGCAGTGTTTT	CAISGKGNTDTQCF
many	15	TRBV2	TRBJ1-6	TRBD1	TGTGCCAGCAAGGTCGGACAGGGGACGAGTTCACCCCTCCACTTT	CASKVGQGTSSPLHF
few	14	TRBV7-9	TRBJ2-1	.	TGTGCCAGCAGCTTCCCGTTCTTTAGCGATGAGCAGTTCTTC	CASSFPFFSDEQFF
.	15	TRBV27	TRBJ2-3	.	TGTGCCAGCAGTTTATCCCACAGGGGCACAGATACGCAGTATTTT	CASSLSHRGTDTQYF
.	16	TRBV20-1	TRBJ2-1	.	TGCTGTGCTAGAGTTGGGGGGCCCCTTTCCTACAATGAGCAGTTCTTC	CCARVGGPLSYNEQFF
many	13	TRBV20-1	TRBJ2-1	.	TGCAGTGCTAGGTCACAGGGATACAATGAGCAGTTCTTC	CSARSQGYNEQFF
.	12	TRBV20-1	TRBJ1-5	.	TGCAGTGCCAGGTCAGAGCAGCAGCCCCAGCATTTT	CSARSEQQPQHF
many	15	TRBV20-1	TRBJ1-5	.	TGCAGTGCTAGGAGTCGGGAAATTAGCAATCAGCCCCAGCATTTT	CSARSREISNQPQHF
.	15	TRBV11-2	TRBJ2-5	.	TGTGCCAGCAGCCCTCACAGGGCGCCGCGGGAGACCCAGTACTTC	CASSPHRAPRETQYF
many	13	TRBV7-9	TRBJ2-1	TRBD1	TGTGCCAGCAGCTTAGACGGGACAGTGGAGCAGTTCTTC	CASSLDGTVEQFF
few	13	TRBV6-6	TRBJ2-5	.	TGTGCCAGCAGATCGAGGGGAGAAGAGACCCAGTACTTC	CASRSRGEETQYF
few	19	TRBV11-1	TRBJ2-3	TRBD2	TGTGCCAGCAGCTCAACTGGGGTATTAGCGGGAGTCGGAACAGATACGCAGTATTTT	CASSSTGVLAGVGTDTQYF
few	15	TRBV20-1	TRBJ2-3	TRBD2	TGCAGTGCTAGAGCTAGCGGGAGGGAAGGGTATACGCAGTATTTT	CSARASGREGYTQYF
.	14	TRBV14	TRBJ1-6	.	TGTGCCAGCAGCCTGACTGGCCAGTGGTCACCCCTCCACTTT	CASSLTGQWSPLHF
few	12	TRBV20-1	TRBJ1-2	.	TGCAGTGCTAGGGGGACCAACTATGGCTACACCTTC	CSARGTNYGYTF
many	20	TRBV11-1	TRBJ2-1	TRBD2	TGTGCCAGCACCTCCGGGGGGCGGCTAGCGGGAGAATGGGGTTCCGATGAGCAGTTCTTC	CASTSGGRLAGEWGSDEQFF
.	13	TRBV14	TRBJ2-7	.	TGTGCCAGCAGCCTCCAGAATAGCTACGAGCAGTACTTC	CASSLQNSYEQYF
few	14	TRBV2	TRBJ2-2	TRBD2	TGTGCCAGTAGACTAGCGCCGAACACCGGGGAGCTGTTTTTT	CASRLAPNTGELFF
.	14	TRBV3-1	TRBJ2-3	TRBD1	TGTGCCAGCAGCCAAGAGCTCAGGACAGGTACGCAGTATTTT	CASSQELRTGTQYF
.	16	TRBV11-1	TRBJ2-1	.	TGTGCCAGCAGCTCATACTCCGGCGGGTCCTACAATGAGCAGTTCTTC	CASSSYSGGSYNEQFF
.	16	TRBV5-1	TRBJ2-3	TRBD2	TGCGCCAGCAGGCCCGGACTTAGCGGGTTCACAGATACGCAGTATTTT	CASRPGLSGFTDTQYF
.	15	TRBV19	TRBJ2-2	.	TGTGCCAGTAGTTTGGGACCAACGAACACCGGGGAGCTGTTTTTT	CASSLGPTNTGELFF
few	15	TRBV20-1	TRBJ2-1	.	TGCAGTGGAACCACCACGGGACGGAAGGGGTATGAGCAGTTCTTC	CSGTTTGRKGYEQFF
many	13	TRBV20-1	TRBJ1-6	.	TGCAGTGCCATCGTGGGGGGGAATTCACCCCTCCACTTT	CSAIVGGNSPLHF
.	13	TRBV5-5	TRBJ1-5	.	TGTGCCAGCGGCCCGGGAGTGGGCGGGCCCCAGCATTTT	CASGPGVGGPQHF
few	16	TRBV5-1	TRBJ1-3	TRBD1	TGCGCCAGCAGCTGGACAGGTCCGGGATCTGGAAACACCATATATTTT	CASSWTGPGSGNTIYF
few	14	TRBV5-1	TRBJ2-7	.	TGCGCCAGCACCCCGGGGGCCGGTTCCTACGAGCAGTACTTC	CASTPGAGSYEQYF
.	15	TRBV9	TRBJ1-2	TRBD1	TGTGCCAGCAGCGTAGCAAGGACAGGATACTATGGCTACACCTTC	CASSVARTGYYGYTF
few	15	TRBV18	TRBJ2-2	.	TGTGCCAGCTCACCACTATGGGGGAACACCGGGGAGCTGTTTTTT	CASSPLWGNTGELFF
.	14	TRBV6-1	TRBJ2-7	TRBD2	TGTGCCAGCACAGTTCTAGCGGGAGAGGGAGAGCAGTACTTC	CASTVLAGEGEQYF